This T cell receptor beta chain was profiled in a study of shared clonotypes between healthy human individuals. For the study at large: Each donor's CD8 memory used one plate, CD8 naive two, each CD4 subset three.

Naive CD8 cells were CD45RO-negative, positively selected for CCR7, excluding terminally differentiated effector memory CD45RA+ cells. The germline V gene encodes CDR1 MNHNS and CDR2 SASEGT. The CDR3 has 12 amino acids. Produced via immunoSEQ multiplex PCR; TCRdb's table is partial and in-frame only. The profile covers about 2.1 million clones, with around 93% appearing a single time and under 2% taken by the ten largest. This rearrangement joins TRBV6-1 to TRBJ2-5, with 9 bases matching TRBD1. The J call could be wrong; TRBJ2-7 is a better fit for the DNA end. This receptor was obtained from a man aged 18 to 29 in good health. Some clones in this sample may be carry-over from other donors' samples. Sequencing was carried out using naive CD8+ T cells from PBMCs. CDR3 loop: CASRDRGHEQYF. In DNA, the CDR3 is TGTGCCAGCAGGGACAGGGGCCACGAGCAGTACTTC.